A selection of T cell receptor beta chains follows, all from one sample in a study of human T cells and chemical hapten exposure. Using its own MiXCR run on the RACE reads, TCRdb lists one record per CDR3 protein. The sample contains nearly 350,000 distinct CDR3 sequences, roughly 6.9% of which appear only once. Sequenced here: whole blood, sampled in connection with sensitization to the hapten diphenylcyclopropenone (DPC). These receptors were collected from a woman younger than 30 with alopecia areata. Some clones in this sample may be carry-over from other donors' samples. CDR3s include the opening cysteine and the closing phenylalanine or tryptophan. D genes are given only for firm matches. Part of the rows lack a size; the others show once, few, many or a class for expanded clones.

V gene	D gene	clone size	J gene	CDR3 DNA	CDR3 protein
TRBV6-2/TRBV6-3	NA	many	TRBJ2-5	TGTGCCAGCAGGCCCGAGCGGGCCGAAGAGACCCAGTACTTC	CASRPERAEETQYF
TRBV4-3	TRBD2	few	TRBJ2-1	TGCGCCAGCAGCCAAGGAAGGAGCGGGGGGCTTTCCTACAATGAGCAGTTCTTC	CASSQGRSGGLSYNEQFF
TRBV7-2	NA	few	TRBJ2-3	TGTGCCAGCAGCCCCTGGAATCTAGCAGGCACAGATACGCAGTATTTT	CASSPWNLAGTDTQYF
TRBV6-2/TRBV6-3	NA	many	TRBJ2-7	TGTGCCAGCATCGCTGGGGGCCTGCCTTTGTACGAGCAGTACTTC	CASIAGGLPLYEQYF
TRBV10-3	NA	few	TRBJ2-7	TGTGCCATCAGTGAGCCAACTTCGAACTACGAGCAGTACTTC	CAISEPTSNYEQYF
TRBV20-1	NA	few	TRBJ2-1	TGCAGTGCTAGCGAGCGGAGCTCCTACAATGAGCAGTTCTTC	CSASERSSYNEQFF
TRBV9	NA	many	TRBJ2-3	TGTGCCAGCAGCGAGGACTCGGCCCGCACAGATACGCAGTATTTT	CASSEDSARTDTQYF
TRBV3-1	NA	few	TRBJ1-2	TGTGCCAGCAGCCAAGGAAGGGGCTTGGTCTATGGCTACACCTTC	CASSQGRGLVYGYTF
TRBV18	NA	few	TRBJ1-1	TGTGCCAGCTCACCTTTGCGCGAACGGGCTGAAGCTTTCTTT	CASSPLRERAEAFF
TRBV5-1	TRBD1	few	TRBJ2-1	TGCGCCAGCAGCTTGGTGGGACAGGGTTACAATGAGCAGTTCTTC	CASSLVGQGYNEQFF
TRBV5-4	TRBD2	NA	TRBJ2-5	TGTGCCAGCAGCCCTGGAGGGACTAGCGGCACGGAGACCCAGTACTTC	CASSPGGTSGTETQYF
TRBV9	TRBD2	many	TRBJ2-3	TGTGCCAGCAGCGCGACTAGCGGACGCACAGATACGCAGTATTTT	CASSATSGRTDTQYF
TRBV20-1	NA	NA	TRBJ1-1	TGCAGTGCCCCGAGGCACTTAAACACTGAAGCTTTCTTT	CSAPRHLNTEAFF
TRBV7-2	NA	NA	TRBJ2-2	TGTGCCAGCAGCCTAGGACTATTAAACACCGGGGAGCTGTTTTTT	CASSLGLLNTGELFF
TRBV7-2	NA	NA	TRBJ1-6	TGTGCCAGCAGCTTACAGGGATTCAATTCACCCCTCCACTTT	CASSLQGFNSPLHF
TRBV10-3	NA	NA	TRBJ1-2	TGTGCCATCAGTGACAGGGCCCATGGCTACACCTTC	CAISDRAHGYTF
TRBV6-2/TRBV6-3	TRBD1	NA	TRBJ2-2	TGTGCCAGCAGTAGACAGGGCCAGAAGACCGGGGAGCTGTTTTTT	CASSRQGQKTGELFF
TRBV10-3	TRBD2	NA	TRBJ2-1	TGTGCCATCAGTGAGAATGCGGGGGGCCGTGGCAATGAGCAGTTCTTC	CAISENAGGRGNEQFF
TRBV3-1	NA	NA	TRBJ2-1	TGTGCCAGCAGCCAAGATCCAGGGTACAATGAGCAGTTCTTC	CASSQDPGYNEQFF
TRBV4-3	TRBD1	few	TRBJ2-1	TGCGCCAGCAGCCAGTCGACAGGGGGCTCCTACAATGAGCAGTTCTTC	CASSQSTGGSYNEQFF
TRBV5-1	TRBD1	many	TRBJ2-3	TGCGCCAGCAGCTTGGAGGGGGCTAGCACAGATACGCAGTATTTT	CASSLEGASTDTQYF
TRBV19	TRBD2	many	TRBJ2-5	TGTGCCAGTAGTATCGGACTAGCGGGGAGGGAGACCCAGTACTTC	CASSIGLAGRETQYF
TRBV15	NA	NA	TRBJ1-6	TGTGCCACCAGCAGAGATAAATACGCGGCGGATTTGGCCCTCCACTTT	CATSRDKYAADLALHF
TRBV11-2	TRBD1	few	TRBJ1-1	TGTGCCAGCAGCTTAGACTACCCCGGACAGGGGAACGGGATGAACACTGAAGCTTTCTTT	CASSLDYPGQGNGMNTEAFF
TRBV19	TRBD1	NA	TRBJ2-6	TGTGCCAGTAGTAGGCCGACAGGGGCCGACCCACCTGGGGCCAACGTCCTGACTTTC	CASSRPTGADPPGANVLTF
TRBV7-9	NA	NA	TRBJ1-4	TGTGCCAGCAGCTTAAGAGGGATGGTGCGGGACCTTAATGAAAAACTGTTTTTT	CASSLRGMVRDLNEKLFF
TRBV29-1	NA	few	TRBJ2-5	TGCAGCGTTGAAAATAGTAATTCGGAGACCCAGTACTTC	CSVENSNSETQYF
TRBV12-3/TRBV12-4	NA	NA	TRBJ2-2	TGTGCCATCACGGAGAACACCGGGGAGCTGTTTTTT	CAITENTGELFF
TRBV11-2	TRBD2	NA	TRBJ2-3	TGTGCCAGCAGCTTCAGACTAGCGGGGGGGCCCGGCACAGATACGCAGTATTTT	CASSFRLAGGPGTDTQYF
TRBV18	NA	NA	TRBJ1-4	TGTGCCAGCTCACCTTATAATGAAAAACTGTTTTTT	CASSPYNEKLFF
TRBV6-6	TRBD1	many	TRBJ1-4	TGTGCCAGCAGTTACGGGACAGGTGAAAAACTGTTTTTT	CASSYGTGEKLFF
TRBV12-3/TRBV12-4	NA	NA	TRBJ2-1	TGTGCCAGCAGTTTTAACTCGCGCTCCTACAATGAGCAGTTCTTC	CASSFNSRSYNEQFF
TRBV6-2/TRBV6-3	NA	few	TRBJ1-5	TGTGCCAGCAGTTACTACCGGGGATATCAGCCCCAGCATTTT	CASSYYRGYQPQHF
TRBV6-5	NA	few	TRBJ1-2	TGTGCCAGCTTAGGACCGTATTACTCTCCTAACTATGGCTACACCTTC	CASLGPYYSPNYGYTF
TRBV28	NA	NA	TRBJ1-1	TGTGCCAGCAGTTCGACAAGGGTTGAAGCTTTCTTT	CASSSTRVEAFF
TRBV20-1	NA	many	TRBJ2-6	TGCAGTGCCCGCCACGGGGCCAACGTCCTGACTTTC	CSARHGANVLTF
TRBV12-3/TRBV12-4	NA	NA	TRBJ2-4	TGTGCCAGCAGTCCAATCGGGACAAACAAAAACATTCAGTACTTC	CASSPIGTNKNIQYF